Each of the 32 T cell receptor beta chains below was sequenced from the same sample in a study of blood T cell repertoires in COVID-19. Assay: immunoSEQ multiplex PCR; the TCRdb copy retains only in-frame clones and omits some. Here the sample spans approximately 82,000 clones, around 81% being singletons. Material: peripheral blood. These receptors were obtained from a woman in her 70s with active or convalescent COVID-19.

The V and J genes are TRBV7-2 and TRBJ2-7, with 9 bases identical to TRBD2. The V segment lost 5 bases and the J segment 2 bases; nucleotides outside the gene matches: 13. CDR1 is SGHTA, CDR2 FQGNSA, per germline. The CDR3 runs to 17 residues. The CDR3 sequence: CASSPGAGGPSTYEQYF. CDR3 coding DNA: TGTGCCAGCAGCCCCGGAGCGGGGGGCCCTTCTACCTACGAGCAGTACTTC.

The CDR3 here is CSVAGQGVNEQFF. The DNA of the CDR3 is TGCAGCGTTGCGGGACAGGGCGTGAATGAGCAGTTCTTC. The chain links TRBV29-1 to TRBJ2-1; 9 nucleotides line up with TRBD1. CDR1 is SQVTM, CDR2 ANQGSEA, per germline. This CDR3 region has 13 residues. The V and J ends lost 4 bases and 7 bases, in that order; junction bases with no gene match: 5.

The genes are TRBV5-4 and TRBJ1-2; D is uncertain. Trimming took off 0 bases at V and 0 bases at J, with 9 bases between the two ends. Looked up from germline, CDR1 is SGHNT and CDR2 is YYREEE (reference sequence). The CDR3 totals 15 residues. DNA of the CDR3: TGTGCCAGCAGCTTGGCCGCGGATTCTAACTATGGCTACACCTTC. Protein product: CASSLAADSNYGYTF.

V and J are TRBV5-1 and TRBJ1-1, with no clear D. CDR1 is SGHRS, CDR2 YFSETQ, per germline. The V end lost 4 bases, the J end lost 4 bases, and 11 bases lay between the germline ends. There are 13 residues in the CDR3. CDR3 residues: CASSQNRGTEAFF. The DNA of the CDR3 is TGCGCCAGCAGCCAGAACCGGGGCACTGAAGCTTTCTTT.

This rearrangement joins TRBV5-4 to TRBJ2-2, with 7 nucleotides matching TRBD1. The CDR3 contains 15 residues. V lost 3 bases, J lost 5 bases, and 7 bases stayed unmatched. Germline V CDR1 and CDR2: SGHNT, YYREEE (reference sequence). The CDR3 is CASSSGTVPTGELFF. The CDR3 DNA reads as TGTGCCAGCAGCTCCGGGACAGTCCCAACCGGGGAGCTGTTTTTT.

This clone was detected only a few times. The rearrangement uses TRBV6-5 and TRBJ1-4, with TRBD1 matching over 8 bases. V shed 4 bases and J 5 bases; nucleotides not matched to a gene: 6. Germline V gene data show CDR1 as MNHEY and CDR2 as SVGAGI. The CDR3 length is 15 residues. Here the CDR3 reads CASSFRTGRNEKLFF. The CDR3, as DNA: TGTGCCAGCAGTTTCCGGACAGGGAGGAATGAAAAACTGTTTTTT.

The chain joins TRBV3-1 (or the pseudogene TRBV3-2) to TRBJ1-4; 11 bases map to TRBD1. Germline assignment: CDR1 LGHDT and CDR2 YNNKEL (reference sequence). Trimming removed 4 bases from V and 12 bases from J; junction bases left unmatched: 7. This CDR3 is built from 14 residues. The chain's CDR3 is CASSLGTGGRELFF. CDR3 nucleotide sequence: TGTGCCAGCAGCCTAGGGACAGGGGGTCGGGAACTGTTTTTT.

The chain links TRBV5-1 to TRBJ1-1; D possibly corresponds to TRBD1 (6 bases). The CDR3 extends over 13 amino acids. Trimming cost V 1 base and J 5 bases, with 9 bases left between them. The V gene's germline CDR1 is SGHRS and CDR2 YFSETQ. CDR3 residues: CASSLTQGTEAFF. As DNA, the CDR3 is TGCGCCAGCAGCTTGACACAGGGTACTGAAGCTTTCTTT.

This chain uses TRBV7-2 with TRBJ2-7; 8 nucleotides line up with TRBD1. V lost 6 bases, J lost 6 bases, and 10 bases stayed unmatched. The CDR3 extends over 14 amino acids. CDR1 is SGHTA and CDR2 is FQGNSA in the germline V gene. The CDR3 protein is CASSSDRASLEQYF. As DNA, the CDR3 is TGTGCCAGCAGTTCGGACAGGGCCTCCCTCGAGCAGTACTTC.

V usage is TRBV6-6 and J usage is TRBJ1-4; tentative D call: TRBD1 (6 bases). Trimming cost V 6 bases and J 6 bases, with 14 bases left between them. Germline CDR1 is MNHNY and CDR2 is SVGAGI (reference sequence). The CDR3 has 14 residues. The CDR3 is CASRFQGRDEKLFF. Here the CDR3 DNA reads TGTGCCAGCAGATTCCAGGGGAGGGATGAAAAACTGTTTTTT.

The CDR3 region is CASSQARLAGGPDEQFF. CDR3 DNA sequence: TGCGCCAGCAGCCAAGCCCGGCTAGCGGGGGGGCCCGATGAGCAGTTCTTC. The chain combines TRBV4-1 with TRBJ2-1; 12 bases are a match to TRBD2. Germline CDR1 is MGHRA and CDR2 is YSYEKL. V lost 1 base to trimming and J lost 8 bases; unmatched junction nucleotides: 9. This CDR3 has 17 residues.

The J gene is TRBJ2-5, the V gene TRBV2, with 11 bases matching TRBD2. After removal of 9 bases from V and 1 base from J, the junction contained 10 bases not matched to a gene. CDR3 length: 16 amino acids. Germline V lookup: CDR1 SNHLY, CDR2 FYNNEI. CDR3 amino acids: CASSLAGGPSQETQYF. For the CDR3, the DNA is TGTGCCAGTTCCTTAGCGGGGGGGCCATCCCAAGAGACCCAGTACTTC.

The rearrangement joins TRBV24-1 to TRBJ1-1; D gene unclear. CDR3 length equals 15 residues. In germline, CDR1 is KGHDR, CDR2 SFDVKD. The V gene lost 4 bases and the J gene lost 1 base, with 12 bases spanning the gap. CDR3 region: CATSDGRTGNTEAFF. The CDR3 DNA is TGTGCCACCAGTGACGGGAGGACGGGGAACACTGAAGCTTTCTTT.

The chain combines TRBV10-3 with TRBJ1-1, with a possible D match to TRBD1 (6 bases). CDR3 size: 16 residues. Germline values: CDR1 ENHRY, CDR2 SYGVKD. Trimming took off 3 bases at V and 5 bases at J, with 19 bases between the two ends. CDR3 in amino acids: CAISDHRESVGTEAFF. As DNA, the CDR3 is TGTGCCATCAGTGACCACAGGGAATCCGTCGGAACTGAAGCTTTCTTT.

The gene calls are TRBV10-2 and TRBJ2-1; TRBD2 matches 9 bases. Germline V lookup: CDR1 WSHSY, CDR2 SAAADI. The CDR3 sequence is 14 residues long. V shed 2 bases and J 10 bases; nucleotides not matched to a gene: 6. The CDR3 region is CASSEGATSGEQFF. In DNA form, the CDR3 reads TGCGCCAGCAGTGAGGGGGCGACTAGCGGAGAGCAGTTCTTC.

Points on this clone: Other DNA sequences from this sample encode an identical CDR3 as well. The chain recombines TRBV28 with TRBJ1-2; 7 bases are a match to TRBD1. The CDR3 spans 14 residues. The V segment lost 5 bases and the J segment 3 bases; nucleotides outside the gene matches: 6. Germline V gives CDR1 MDHEN, CDR2 SYDVKM. DNA for the CDR3: TGTGCCAGCAGTCTACGACAGGGCTACTATGGCTACACCTTC. Protein product: CASSLRQGYYGYTF.

The chain uses TRBV4-2 and TRBJ1-4; 7 positions agree with TRBD1. Trimming took 0 bases from V and 1 from J; bases not matched to a gene: 14. CDR1 and CDR2 from the germline V gene are LGHNA and YNFKEQ. This CDR3 has 20 residues. The CDR3 DNA is TGTGCCAGCAGCCAAGATCATCGGTCGACAGGGAAGGTAACTAATGAAAAACTGTTTTTT. Encoded protein: CASSQDHRSTGKVTNEKLFF.

The V call is TRBV5-5, the J call TRBJ2-3, with 7 nucleotides matching TRBD2. With 6 bases clipped from V and 1 base from J, the junction kept 11 bases outside the gene matches. Germline CDR1 is SGHKS and CDR2 is YYEKEE (reference sequence). This CDR3 contains 16 residues. The CDR3 spells CASIPTGLAGTDTQYF. CDR3 nucleotide sequence: TGTGCCAGCATCCCCACAGGCCTAGCGGGCACAGATACGCAGTATTTT.

Points on this clone: The same CDR3 is also encoded by other DNA sequences in this sample. The chain links TRBV6-6 to TRBJ1-1, with 7 bases identical to TRBD1. The germline gives CDR1 MNHNY, CDR2 SVGAGI (reference sequence). The CDR3 is made up of 13 amino acids. Trimming at V came to 6 bases and at J to 4 bases, leaving 5 bases not matched to a gene. CDR3 region: CASSPPGGTEAFF. In DNA form, the CDR3 reads TGTGCCAGCAGCCCCCCAGGGGGCACTGAAGCTTTCTTT.

The chain recombines TRBV7-9 with TRBJ2-1; 12 bases are shared with TRBD2. The germline V gene has CDR1 SEHNR and CDR2 FQNEAQ (reference sequence). V dropped 1 base and J dropped 7; count of bases not matched to a gene: 2. The CDR3 is 15 residues long. The DNA of the CDR3 is TGTGCCAGCAGCTTAGGGACTAGCGGGGCGAATGAGCAGTTCTTC. It encodes CASSLGTSGANEQFF.

The chain uses TRBV7-2 and TRBJ1-5, with 7 bases fitting TRBD1. The CDR3 is 14 residues long. With 1 base clipped from V and 4 bases from J, the junction kept 1 base outside the gene matches. Germline V gene sequence: CDR1 SGHTA, CDR2 FQGNSA. The DNA for the CDR3 is TGTGCCAGCAGCTTAGTACAGGGGAATCAGCCCCAGCATTTT. Protein sequence: CASSLVQGNQPQHF.

This chain connects TRBV6-5 to TRBJ2-3, with a tentative D call TRBD2 (6 bases). This CDR3 comprises 14 residues. The germline V gene encodes CDR1 MNHEY and CDR2 SVGAGI. Trimming removed 5 bases at V and 2 bases at J, with 11 bases between. The CDR3 DNA reads as TGTGCCAGCAGTCGACGCGGGGTCACAGATACGCAGTATTTT. The encoded protein is CASSRRGVTDTQYF.

V usage is TRBV6-2 or TRBV6-3 and J usage is TRBJ2-5, with 7 bases identical to TRBD2. Looked up from germline, CDR1 is MNHEY and CDR2 is SVGEGT. The length of the CDR3 is 15 residues. V lost 0 bases and J lost 9; bases outside the gene matches: 10. CDR3 sequence (DNA): TGTGCCAGCAGTTACTCCGAGCGGGGCCAGGGCCCCCAGTACTTC. It codes for CASSYSERGQGPQYF.

The gene calls are TRBV6-1 and TRBJ1-5; no definite D call. Germline V lookup: CDR1 MNHNS, CDR2 SASEGT. Trimming stripped 1 base from V and 0 bases from J, with 7 bases between. CDR3 length: 15 amino acids. The CDR3 DNA is TGTGCCAGCAGTGAAGGAGTATATAGCAATCAGCCCCAGCATTTT. It specifies CASSEGVYSNQPQHF.

The rearrangement joins TRBV18 to TRBJ2-7; 10 bases fit TRBD1. The V gene's germline CDR1 is KGHSH and CDR2 LQKENI. V shed 4 bases, J shed 3 bases, and the junction held 6 bases outside the gene matches. This CDR3 comprises 15 residues. The CDR3 here is CASSQTGQGFYEQYF. In nucleotides, the CDR3 is TGTGCCAGCTCACAGACGGGACAGGGGTTCTACGAGCAGTACTTC.

The V call is TRBV27, the J call TRBJ1-2; a weak D match, TRBD1 (5 bases). Trimming removed 6 bases from V and 4 bases from J, with 12 bases in between. CDR1 and CDR2 (germline): MNHEY, SMNVEV (reference sequence). The CDR3 extends over 13 amino acids. The CDR3 spells CASRSTGVYGYTF. CDR3 bases: TGTGCCAGCAGGTCTACAGGAGTCTATGGCTACACCTTC.

The chain uses TRBV6-2 or TRBV6-3 and TRBJ2-3; possibly TRBD2 for D (5 bases). Trimming shortened V by 4 bases and J by 8 bases, and 22 bases separated the two germline ends. The CDR3 covers 16 residues. The germline CDR1 and CDR2 sequences are MNHEY and SVGEGT. As DNA, the CDR3 is TGTGCCAGCAGTTCAATCGGAGGATATTCACAGACTACGCAGTATTTT. This sequence encodes CASSSIGGYSQTTQYF.

The J gene is TRBJ2-2, the V gene TRBV6-6; TRBD2 aligns across 9 bases. The germline gives CDR1 MNHNY, CDR2 SVGAGI (reference sequence). V was pared by 6 bases and J by 2 bases, with 7 bases of the junction left unmatched. CDR3 length equals 16 residues. The CDR3 DNA reads as TGTGCCAGCAGCCCGCAGCGGGGGGCCAACACCGGGGAGCTGTTTTTT. Translated: CASSPQRGANTGELFF.

The rearrangement links TRBV11-2 to TRBJ1-6; 7 bases are a match to TRBD1. CDR1 and CDR2 from the germline V gene are SGHAT and FQNNGV. The trim removed 7 bases at V and 16 bases at J, leaving 13 bases unmatched. CDR3 length equals 13 residues. The DNA for the CDR3 is TGTGCCAGCACCCGCTCCCCGGAGACAGGGCTCCACTTT. Translation gives CASTRSPETGLHF.

The chain links TRBV12-3 or TRBV12-4 to TRBJ1-2; 10 bases match TRBD1. Germline trimming cut 11 bases from V and 7 bases from J; bases unmatched to any gene: 10. CDR3 length: 13 amino acids. This chain's CDR3 is CAVLWGQGSGYTF. CDR3 in DNA: TGTGCCGTCCTTTGGGGACAGGGGTCTGGCTACACCTTC.

This clone was found a few times. The rearrangement uses TRBV12-3 or TRBV12-4 and TRBJ2-3, with TRBD1 as a possible D gene (5 bases). The V gene lost 6 bases and the J gene lost 3 bases, with 10 bases spanning the gap. The CDR3 loop spans 13 amino acids. CDR3: CASSPSGTDTQYF. In nucleotides, the CDR3 is TGTGCCAGCAGCCCCTCAGGGACAGATACGCAGTATTTT.

There are a few counts of this clone. The chain has TRBV11-2 and TRBJ2-2, with 9 bases that match TRBD2. Per germline, CDR1 SGHAT and CDR2 FQNNGV. The CDR3 sequence is 15 residues long. V lost 4 bases to trimming and J lost 2 bases; unmatched junction nucleotides: 2. CDR3 nucleotide sequence: TGTGCCAGCAGCTCGGGGACTAGCAACACCGGGGAGCTGTTTTTT. This sequence encodes CASSSGTSNTGELFF.